The T cell receptor (beta chain) under discussion was sequenced for a study of T cell changes during pregnancy in multiple sclerosis. The V gene lost 6 bases and the J gene lost 2 bases, with 17 bases spanning the gap. The germline CDR1 and CDR2 sequences are MNHNY and SVGAGI (reference sequence). The CDR3 totals 15 residues. Sequenced by immunoSEQ multiplex PCR; TCRdb stores in-frame clones only, minus some. The table records tens of thousands of clones, 75% to 90% of them present only once. The chain couples TRBV6-6 to TRBJ2-7, with D possibly TRBD1 on 6 matching bases. This clonotype was obtained from a female donor with multiple sclerosis, enrolled in a pregnancy study. Sequencing was performed on peripheral blood, taken before pregnancy. CDR3 sequence (DNA): TGTGCCAGCAGATCCGGTGTGGGGGCGGCCTACGAGCAGTACTTC. Encoded protein: CASRSGVGAAYEQYF.